The text below deals with one T cell receptor beta chain. V was clipped by 3 bases and J by 0 bases, with 10 bases between them. This CDR3 region has 14 residues. Per germline, CDR1 DFQATT and CDR2 SNEGSKA (reference sequence). This sample stems from a study of blood T cell repertoires in COVID-19. Study as a whole: There were acute and convalescent COVID-19 samples, and they came from the United States, Italy and Spain.

Produced via immunoSEQ multiplex PCR; TCRdb's table is partial and in-frame only. The repertoire holds some 260,000 clones, with about nine tenths as singletons. Enrollees, roughly 18 to 95 years old, lived in 20 to 25 US areas. Participants were placed into cohorts based on the clinical history they reported. Sequencing input: PBMCs or T cells enriched from blood (not recorded which). The sequence was collected from a middle-aged man who had recovered from COVID-19. V and J are TRBV20-1 and TRBJ2-3, with D maybe TRBD1 (5 bases). The DNA of the CDR3 is TGCAGTGCTAGTTGGCAGGGCAGCACAGATACGCAGTATTTT. Translation: CSASWQGSTDTQYF.